This T cell receptor (beta chain) originates from a study of T cell responses to AZD1222 COVID-19 vaccine. Findings and caveats of the study: Nearly half of unique spike-specific TCRs reportedly avoided B.1.351 and B.1.1.7 mutated regions. Seropositive status at baseline applied to only a handful of AZD1222 recipients. The donor cohort was predominantly white British with a female majority, and clonal diversity may have been underestimated. Dominant at 160-218 and 743-854, vaccine-associated CD4 TCRs also spanned spike.

This clone was recorded only once. Its target is unknown. V lost 2 bases and J lost 7, with 12 bases in between. The CDR3 is made up of 14 amino acids. CDR1 is MNHEY, CDR2 SVGEGT, per germline. Using immunoSEQ multiplex PCR, the repertoire was profiled, and TCRdb retains in-frame clones only, with some absent. The sample includes roughly 150,000 clones, less than 95% of them seen just once. The sample here was peripheral blood, taken 28 days after the second AZD1222 dose. This sequence joins TRBV6-2 or TRBV6-3 and TRBJ1-5; D is unresolved. The TCR originated in an adult who received the AZD1222 COVID-19 vaccine. Written as DNA, the CDR3 is TGTGCCAGCAGTTACACGGACGGAATACAGCCCCAGCATTTT. Amino acid sequence: CASSYTDGIQPQHF.